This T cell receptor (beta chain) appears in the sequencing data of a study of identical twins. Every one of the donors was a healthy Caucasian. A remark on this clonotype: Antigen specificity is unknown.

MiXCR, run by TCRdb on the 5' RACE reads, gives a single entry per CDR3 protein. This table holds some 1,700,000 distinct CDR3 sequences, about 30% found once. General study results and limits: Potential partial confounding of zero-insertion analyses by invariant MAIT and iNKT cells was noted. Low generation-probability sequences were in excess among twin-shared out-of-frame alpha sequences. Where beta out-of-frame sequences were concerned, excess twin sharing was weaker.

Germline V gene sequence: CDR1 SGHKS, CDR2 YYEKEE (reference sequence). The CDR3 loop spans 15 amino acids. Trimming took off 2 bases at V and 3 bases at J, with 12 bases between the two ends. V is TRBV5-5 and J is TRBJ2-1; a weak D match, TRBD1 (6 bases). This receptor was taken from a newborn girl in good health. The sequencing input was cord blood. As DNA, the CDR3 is TGTGCCAGCAGCTTAACTGGACAGCGCTACAATGAGCAGTTCTTC. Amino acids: CASSLTGQRYNEQFF.